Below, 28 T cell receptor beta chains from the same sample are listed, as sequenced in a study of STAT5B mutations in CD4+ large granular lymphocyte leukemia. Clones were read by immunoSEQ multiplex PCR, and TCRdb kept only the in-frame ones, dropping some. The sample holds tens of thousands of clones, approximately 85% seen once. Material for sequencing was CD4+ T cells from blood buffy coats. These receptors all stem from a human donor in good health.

CDR3 DNA sequence: TGTGCCAGCAGCAACCCCCCAATAGGTAGCAATCAGCCCCAGCATTTT. It encodes CASSNPPIGSNQPQHF. The chain uses TRBV7-2 and TRBJ1-5, with D unclear. The CDR3 sequence is 16 residues long. Trimming pared 5 bases from V and 0 bases from J, leaving 14 bases between. The germline CDR1 and CDR2 sequences are SGHTA and FQGNSA.

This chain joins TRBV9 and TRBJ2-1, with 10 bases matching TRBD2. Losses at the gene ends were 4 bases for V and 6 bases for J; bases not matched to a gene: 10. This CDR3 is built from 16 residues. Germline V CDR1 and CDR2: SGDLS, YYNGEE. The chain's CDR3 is CASSLLLAGEGNEQFF. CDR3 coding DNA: TGTGCCAGCAGCCTCCTCCTAGCGGGGGAGGGCAATGAGCAGTTCTTC.

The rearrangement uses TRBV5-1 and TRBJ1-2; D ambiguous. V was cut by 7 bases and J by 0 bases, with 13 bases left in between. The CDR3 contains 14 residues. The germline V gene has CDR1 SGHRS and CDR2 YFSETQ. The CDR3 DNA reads TGCGCCAGCCGTGTTGGGCAGACTAACTATGGCTACACCTTC. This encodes CASRVGQTNYGYTF.

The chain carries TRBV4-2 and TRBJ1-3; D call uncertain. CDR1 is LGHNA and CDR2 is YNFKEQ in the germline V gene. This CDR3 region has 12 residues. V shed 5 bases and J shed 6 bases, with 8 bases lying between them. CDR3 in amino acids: CASSLAPNTIYF. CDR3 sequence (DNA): TGTGCCAGCAGCTTGGCCCCAAACACCATATATTTT.

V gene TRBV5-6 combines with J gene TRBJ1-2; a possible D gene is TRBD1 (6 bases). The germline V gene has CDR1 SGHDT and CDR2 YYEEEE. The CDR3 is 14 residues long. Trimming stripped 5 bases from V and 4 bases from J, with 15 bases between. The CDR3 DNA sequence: TGTGCCAGCAGTTCGGACAGACGAGCCTATGGCTACACCTTC. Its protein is CASSSDRRAYGYTF.

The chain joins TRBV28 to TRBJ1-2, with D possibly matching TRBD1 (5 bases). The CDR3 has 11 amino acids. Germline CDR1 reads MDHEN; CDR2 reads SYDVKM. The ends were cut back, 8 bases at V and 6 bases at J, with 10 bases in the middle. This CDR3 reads CASGGVNGYTF. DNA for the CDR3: TGTGCCAGCGGGGGGGTAAATGGCTACACCTTC.

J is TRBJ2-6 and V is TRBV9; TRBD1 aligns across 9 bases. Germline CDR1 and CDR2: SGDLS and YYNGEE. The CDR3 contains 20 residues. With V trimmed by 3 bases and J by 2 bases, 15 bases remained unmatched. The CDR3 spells CASSGGRMGQGVPGANVLTF. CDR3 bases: TGTGCCAGCAGCGGGGGTAGGATGGGACAGGGTGTTCCTGGGGCCAACGTCCTGACTTTC.

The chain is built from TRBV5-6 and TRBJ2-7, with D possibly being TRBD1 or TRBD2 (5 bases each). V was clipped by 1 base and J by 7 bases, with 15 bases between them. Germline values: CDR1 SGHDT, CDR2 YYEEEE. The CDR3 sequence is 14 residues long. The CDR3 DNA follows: TGTGCCAGCAGCTTGAATTTCGGGGCGCTGGAGCAGTACTTC. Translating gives CASSLNFGALEQYF.

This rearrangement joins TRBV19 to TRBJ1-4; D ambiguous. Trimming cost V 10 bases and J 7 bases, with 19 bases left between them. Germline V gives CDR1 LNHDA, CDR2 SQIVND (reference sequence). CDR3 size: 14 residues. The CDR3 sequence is CATAPGQAGEKLFF. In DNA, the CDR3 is TGTGCCACCGCCCCCGGGCAGGCCGGTGAAAAACTGTTTTTT.

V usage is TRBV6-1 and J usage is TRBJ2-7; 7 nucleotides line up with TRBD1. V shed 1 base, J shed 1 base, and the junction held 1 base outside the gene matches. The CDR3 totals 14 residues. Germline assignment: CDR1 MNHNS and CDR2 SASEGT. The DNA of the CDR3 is TGTGCCAGCAGTGAAGGGGACAGTTCCTACGAGCAGTACTTC. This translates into CASSEGDSSYEQYF.

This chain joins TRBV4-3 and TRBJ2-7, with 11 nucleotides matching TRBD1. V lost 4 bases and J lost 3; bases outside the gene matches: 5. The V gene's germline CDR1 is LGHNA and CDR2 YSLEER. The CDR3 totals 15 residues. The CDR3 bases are TGCGCCAGCAGCCGAGGACAGGGGGCGAACTACGAGCAGTACTTC. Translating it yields CASSRGQGANYEQYF.

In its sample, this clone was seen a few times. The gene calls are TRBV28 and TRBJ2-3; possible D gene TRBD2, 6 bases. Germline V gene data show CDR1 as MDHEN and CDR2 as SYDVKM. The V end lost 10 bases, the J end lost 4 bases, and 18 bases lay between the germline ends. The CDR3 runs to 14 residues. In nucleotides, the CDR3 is TGTGCCACCGGAGGAGGGCTCATTTCAGATACGCAGTATTTT. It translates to CATGGGLISDTQYF.

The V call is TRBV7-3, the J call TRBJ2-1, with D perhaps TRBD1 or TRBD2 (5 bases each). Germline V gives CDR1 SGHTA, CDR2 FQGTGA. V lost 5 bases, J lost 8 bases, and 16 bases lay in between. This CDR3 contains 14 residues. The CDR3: CASSVGTVTDEQFF. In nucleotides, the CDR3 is TGTGCCAGCAGCGTCGGGACCGTTACGGATGAGCAGTTCTTC.

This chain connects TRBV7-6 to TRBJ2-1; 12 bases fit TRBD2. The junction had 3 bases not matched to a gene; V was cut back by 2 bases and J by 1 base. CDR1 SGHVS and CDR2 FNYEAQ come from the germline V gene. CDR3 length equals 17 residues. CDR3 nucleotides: TGTGCCAGCAGCTTAAGGACTAGCGGGACATCCTACAATGAGCAGTTCTTC. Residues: CASSLRTSGTSYNEQFF.

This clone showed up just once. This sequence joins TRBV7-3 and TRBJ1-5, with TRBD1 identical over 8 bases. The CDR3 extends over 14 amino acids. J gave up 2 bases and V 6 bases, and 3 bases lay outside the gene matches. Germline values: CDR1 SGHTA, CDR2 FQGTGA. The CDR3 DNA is TGTGCCAGCAGTTCGACAGGGGGCAATCAGCCCCAGCATTTT. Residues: CASSSTGGNQPQHF.

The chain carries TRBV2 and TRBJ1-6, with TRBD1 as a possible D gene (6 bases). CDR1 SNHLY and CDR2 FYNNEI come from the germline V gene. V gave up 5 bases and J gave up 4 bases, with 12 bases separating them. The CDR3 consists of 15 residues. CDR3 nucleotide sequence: TGTGCCAGCAGTCCCCAACAGGGTTATAATTCACCCCTCCACTTT. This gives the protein CASSPQQGYNSPLHF.

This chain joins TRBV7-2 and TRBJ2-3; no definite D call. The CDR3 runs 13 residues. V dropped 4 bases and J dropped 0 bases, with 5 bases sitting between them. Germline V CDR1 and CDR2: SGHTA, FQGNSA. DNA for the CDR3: TGTGCCAGCAGCTCCGGAAGCACAGATACGCAGTATTTT. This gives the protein CASSSGSTDTQYF.

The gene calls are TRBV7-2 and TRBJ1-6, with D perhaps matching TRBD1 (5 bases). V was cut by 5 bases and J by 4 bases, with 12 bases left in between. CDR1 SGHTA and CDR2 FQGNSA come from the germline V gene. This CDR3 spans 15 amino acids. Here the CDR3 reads CASSPPTGYNSPLHF. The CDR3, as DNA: TGTGCCAGCAGCCCGCCCACAGGTTATAATTCACCCCTCCACTTT.

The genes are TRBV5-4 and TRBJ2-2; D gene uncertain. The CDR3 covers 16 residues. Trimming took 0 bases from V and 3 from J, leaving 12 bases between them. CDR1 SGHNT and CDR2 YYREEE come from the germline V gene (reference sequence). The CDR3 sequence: CASSLGVLTDTGELFF. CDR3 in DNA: TGTGCCAGCAGCTTGGGGGTTCTCACGGACACCGGGGAGCTGTTTTTT.

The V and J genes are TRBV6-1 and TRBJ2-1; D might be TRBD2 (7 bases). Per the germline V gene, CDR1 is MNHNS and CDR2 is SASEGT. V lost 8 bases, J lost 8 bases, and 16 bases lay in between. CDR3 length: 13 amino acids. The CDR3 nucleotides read TGTGCCAGCCGAGGGCAGGGGAGGGATGAGCAGTTCTTC. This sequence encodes CASRGQGRDEQFF.

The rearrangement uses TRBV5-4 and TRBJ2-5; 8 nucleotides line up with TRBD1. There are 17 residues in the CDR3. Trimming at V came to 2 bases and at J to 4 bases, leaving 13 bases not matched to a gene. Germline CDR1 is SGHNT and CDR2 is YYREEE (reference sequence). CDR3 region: CASSLQGRRQGRETQYF. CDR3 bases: TGTGCCAGCAGCTTACAAGGACGTAGACAGGGGAGAGAGACCCAGTACTTC.

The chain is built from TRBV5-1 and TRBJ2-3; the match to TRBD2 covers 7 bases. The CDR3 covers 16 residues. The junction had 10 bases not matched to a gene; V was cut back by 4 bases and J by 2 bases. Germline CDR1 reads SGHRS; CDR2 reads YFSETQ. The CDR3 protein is CASSPPTSPTTDTQYF. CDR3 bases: TGCGCCAGCAGCCCCCCGACTAGCCCCACCACAGATACGCAGTATTTT. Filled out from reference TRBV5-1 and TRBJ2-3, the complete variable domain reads KAGVTQTPRYLIKTRGQQVTLSCSPISGHRSVSWYQQTPGQGLQFLFEYFSETQRNKGNFPGRFSGRQFSNSRSEMNVSTLELGDSALYLCASSPPTSPTTDTQYFGPGTRLTVL.

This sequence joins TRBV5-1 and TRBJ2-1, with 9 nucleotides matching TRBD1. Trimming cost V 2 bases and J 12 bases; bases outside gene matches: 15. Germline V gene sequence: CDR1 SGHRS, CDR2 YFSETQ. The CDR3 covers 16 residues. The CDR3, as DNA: TGCGCCAGCAGCTTTACTCCGGGACAGGGCTTATTACGGCAGTTCTTC. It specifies CASSFTPGQGLLRQFF. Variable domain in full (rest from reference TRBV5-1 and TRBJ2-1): KAGVTQTPRYLIKTRGQQVTLSCSPISGHRSVSWYQQTPGQGLQFLFEYFSETQRNKGNFPGRFSGRQFSNSRSEMNVSTLELGDSALYLCASSFTPGQGLLRQFFGPGTRLTVL.

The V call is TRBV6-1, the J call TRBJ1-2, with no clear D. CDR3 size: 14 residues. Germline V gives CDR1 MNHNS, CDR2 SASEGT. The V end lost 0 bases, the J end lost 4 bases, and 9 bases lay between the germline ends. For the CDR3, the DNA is TGTGCCAGCAGTGAAGCAGGGAGGCCCTATGGCTACACCTTC. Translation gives CASSEAGRPYGYTF.

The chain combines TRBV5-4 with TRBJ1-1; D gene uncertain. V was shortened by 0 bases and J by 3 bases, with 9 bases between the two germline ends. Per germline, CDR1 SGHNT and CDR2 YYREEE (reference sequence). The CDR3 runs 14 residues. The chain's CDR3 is CASSLVGPDTEAFF. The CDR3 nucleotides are TGTGCCAGCAGCTTGGTAGGGCCTGACACTGAAGCTTTCTTT.

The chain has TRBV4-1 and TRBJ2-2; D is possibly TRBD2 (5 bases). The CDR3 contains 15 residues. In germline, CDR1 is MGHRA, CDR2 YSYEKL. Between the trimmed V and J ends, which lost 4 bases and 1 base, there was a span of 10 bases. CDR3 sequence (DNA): TGCGCCAGCAGCCCCTGGACTGGGAACACCGGGGAGCTGTTTTTT. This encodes CASSPWTGNTGELFF.

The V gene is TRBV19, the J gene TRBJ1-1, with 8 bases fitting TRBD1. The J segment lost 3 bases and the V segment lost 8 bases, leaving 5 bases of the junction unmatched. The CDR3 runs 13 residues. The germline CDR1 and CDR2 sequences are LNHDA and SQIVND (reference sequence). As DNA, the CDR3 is TGTGCCAGTTCCAGGGGGCCCGACACTGAAGCTTTCTTT. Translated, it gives CASSRGPDTEAFF.

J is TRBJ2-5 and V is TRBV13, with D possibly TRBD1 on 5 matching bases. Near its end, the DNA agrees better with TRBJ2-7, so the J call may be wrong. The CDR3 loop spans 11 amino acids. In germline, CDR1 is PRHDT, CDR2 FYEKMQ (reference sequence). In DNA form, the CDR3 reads TGTGCCAGCGGCAGGGACTACGAGCAGTACTTC. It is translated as CASGRDYEQYF.